This T cell receptor (beta chain) was found in a study of T cell responses to AZD1222 COVID-19 vaccine. To note about this clone: Its specificity is not known.

Produced via immunoSEQ multiplex PCR; TCRdb's table is partial and in-frame only. Of 95,000 to 150,000 clones listed, 85% to 95% are singletons. Whole-study findings and limits: After two AZD1222 doses, spike-specific TCR breadth and depth rose versus day 0. As reported, nearly half of all spike-specific TCRs target variant regions that are unmutated. In a largely white British group with more females than males, clonal diversity was possibly underestimated.

Germline V CDR1 and CDR2: KGHDR, SFDVKD. The CDR3 totals 16 residues. V was trimmed by 2 bases and J by 0 bases, leaving 10 bases between them. The sequence derives from an adult in good health. The specimen comprised peripheral blood, sampled on day 0 of AZD1222 vaccination. The V and J genes are TRBV24-1 and TRBJ1-3; D is uncertain. CDR3 DNA sequence: TGTGCCACCAGTGATTCCAGACTGAACTCTGGAAACACCATATATTTT. This gives the protein CATSDSRLNSGNTIYF.